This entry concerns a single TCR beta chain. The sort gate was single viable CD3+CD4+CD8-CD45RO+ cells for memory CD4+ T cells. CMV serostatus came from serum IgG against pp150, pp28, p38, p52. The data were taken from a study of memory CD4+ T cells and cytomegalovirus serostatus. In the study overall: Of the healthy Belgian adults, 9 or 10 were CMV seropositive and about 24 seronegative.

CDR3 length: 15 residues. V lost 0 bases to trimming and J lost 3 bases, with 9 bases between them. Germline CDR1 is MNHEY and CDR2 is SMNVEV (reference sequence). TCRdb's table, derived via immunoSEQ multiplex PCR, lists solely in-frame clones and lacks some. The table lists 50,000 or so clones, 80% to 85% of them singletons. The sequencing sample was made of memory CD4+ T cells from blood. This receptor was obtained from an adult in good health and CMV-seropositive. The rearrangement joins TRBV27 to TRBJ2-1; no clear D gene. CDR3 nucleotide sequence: TGTGCCAGCAGTTTATCTAGAATTGACTACAATGAGCAGTTCTTC. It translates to CASSLSRIDYNEQFF.